Shown below are 18 T cell receptor beta chains from a single sample sequenced in a study of shared clonotypes between healthy human individuals. Naive CD8 cells, CD45RO-negative and positively selected for CCR7, excluded terminally differentiated effector memory CD45RA+ cells. Assay: immunoSEQ multiplex PCR; the TCRdb copy retains only in-frame clones and omits some. The sample yields about 2.1 million clones, under 95% seen once. Material for sequencing was naive CD8+ T cells from PBMCs. These receptors originate from a man aged 18-30 years in good health. Some clones in this sample may be carry-over from other donors' samples.

This chain uses TRBV6-1 with TRBJ2-2, with 7 bases identical to TRBD1. The CDR3 consists of 17 residues. CDR1 is MNHNS and CDR2 is SASEGT in the germline V gene. V dropped 2 bases and J dropped 4; count of bases not matched to a gene: 10. The CDR3 nucleotides read TGTGCCAGCAGTGAATACAGCCGGGCAGGGGGCACCGGGGAGCTGTTTTTT. It encodes CASSEYSRAGGTGELFF.

This clone was counted a single time. The gene calls are TRBV6-5 and TRBJ1-1; D is perhaps TRBD1 (5 bases). The CDR3 is 14 residues long. Looked up from germline, CDR1 is MNHEY and CDR2 is SVGAGI. The ends were cut back, 4 bases at V and 7 bases at J, with 16 bases in the middle. The CDR3 DNA sequence: TGTGCCAGCAGTTTGAGAGGGGAAATTGTTGAAGCTTTCTTT. Its translation is CASSLRGEIVEAFF.

The V gene is TRBV7-9, the J gene TRBJ2-2, with 9 positions matching TRBD1. CDR3 length: 16 residues. Germline CDR1 reads SEHNR; CDR2 reads FQNEAQ (reference sequence). V dropped 4 bases and J dropped 4; count of bases not matched to a gene: 7. The CDR3 bases are TGTGCCAGCAGCTCCTCCGGGACAGGGTTCACCGGGGAGCTGTTTTTT. Translating it yields CASSSSGTGFTGELFF. The variable domain in full, completed from reference TRBV7-9 and TRBJ2-2, reads DTGVSQNPRHKITKRGQNVTFRCDPISEHNRLYWYRQTLGQGPEFLTYFQNEAQLEKSRLLSDRFSAERPKGSFSTLEIQRTEQGDSAMYLCASSSSGTGFTGELFFGEGSRLTVL.

This chain uses TRBV2 with TRBJ1-1, with D possibly TRBD1 on 6 matching bases. Germline V gene sequence: CDR1 SNHLY, CDR2 FYNNEI. V was shortened by 10 bases and J by 0 bases, with 15 bases between the two germline ends. This CDR3 spans 14 amino acids. CDR3 nucleotide sequence: TGTGCCAACCACAGGGTTGGGATGAACACTGAAGCTTTCTTT. Its protein is CANHRVGMNTEAFF.

This rearrangement joins TRBV13 to TRBJ2-1; the match to TRBD2 covers 7 bases. The CDR3 contains 17 residues. The V gene's germline CDR1 is PRHDT and CDR2 FYEKMQ (reference sequence). Losses at the gene ends were 0 bases for V and 0 bases for J; bases not matched to a gene: 5. CDR3 in amino acids: CASSLGVSGGSYNEQFF. For the CDR3, the DNA is TGTGCCAGCAGCTTAGGAGTCTCGGGGGGCTCCTACAATGAGCAGTTCTTC.

The gene calls are TRBV27 and TRBJ2-1; a possible D gene is TRBD2 (6 bases). This CDR3 contains 16 residues. V lost 2 bases and J 4 bases, leaving 15 bases between the germline ends. CDR1 is MNHEY and CDR2 is SMNVEV in the germline V gene (reference sequence). CDR3 DNA: TGTGCCAGCAGTTTAGGGGTCGGGACTCGGTACAATGAGCAGTTCTTC. It codes for CASSLGVGTRYNEQFF.

J is TRBJ2-5 and V is TRBV5-1; no reliable D call. The V and J ends lost 0 bases and 3 bases respectively, with 18 bases between them. The CDR3 extends over 17 amino acids. Germline lookup yields CDR1 SGHRS and CDR2 YFSETQ. The CDR3, as DNA: TGCGCCAGCAGCTTGGCCTTTCTTCCTAGTCAGAAAGAGACCCAGTACTTC. Its translation: CASSLAFLPSQKETQYF.

This clone was recorded only once. This rearrangement joins TRBV28 to TRBJ2-7; D unresolved. The ends were cut back, 9 bases at V and 0 bases at J, with 15 bases in the middle. CDR1 and CDR2 (germline): MDHEN, SYDVKM. CDR3 size: 14 residues. This CDR3 is CASRPGPYSYEQYF. The CDR3 nucleotides read TGTGCCAGTCGCCCGGGCCCCTACTCCTACGAGCAGTACTTC.

The rearrangement links TRBV30 to TRBJ1-2, with TRBD1 identical over 7 bases. This CDR3 is 13 amino acids long. The trim removed 3 bases at V and 8 bases at J, leaving 9 bases unmatched. Germline CDR1 reads GTSNPN; CDR2 reads SVGIG (reference sequence). CDR3 region: CAWRITGDLGYTF. In nucleotides, the CDR3 is TGTGCCTGGAGGATAACAGGGGATTTGGGCTACACCTTC.

This chain's CDR3 is CASSQGPGTPGDEQFF. CDR3 coding DNA: TGCGCCAGCAGCCAAGGCCCCGGGACCCCGGGCGATGAGCAGTTCTTC. The chain recombines TRBV4-3 with TRBJ2-1, with D perhaps assigned TRBD1 or TRBD2 (5 bases each). Trimming left V 1 base short and J 8 bases short, with 18 bases between. This CDR3 is built from 16 residues. CDR1 and CDR2 from the germline V gene are LGHNA and YSLEER.

This clone showed up just once. This sequence joins TRBV29-1 and TRBJ2-4; D might be TRBD1 (6 bases). The CDR3 consists of 14 residues. The V end was cut by 1 base, the J end by 2 bases, with 9 bases between. Germline V gene sequence: CDR1 SQVTM, CDR2 ANQGSEA. CDR3 residues: CSVEVGAPKNIQYF. As DNA, the CDR3 is TGCAGCGTTGAAGTGGGGGCCCCCAAAAACATTCAGTACTTC.

The chain carries TRBV7-9 and TRBJ2-1, with D possibly TRBD1 on 6 matching bases. Germline assignment: CDR1 SEHNR and CDR2 FQNEAQ (reference sequence). Deletions cut 0 bases from V and 1 base from J, with 16 bases between. The CDR3 is 18 amino acids. In DNA form, the CDR3 reads TGTGCCAGCAGCTTAGCATCAGGGGTCGGCGGGTCCTACAATGAGCAGTTCTTC. This encodes CASSLASGVGGSYNEQFF.

The genes are TRBV19 and TRBJ1-2; perhaps TRBD1 as D (6 bases). This CDR3 spans 17 amino acids. The germline CDR1 and CDR2 sequences are LNHDA and SQIVND (reference sequence). Deletions cut 3 bases from V and 0 bases from J, with 17 bases between. CDR3 sequence reads: CASSIVPGATSNYGYTF. The CDR3 DNA reads TGTGCCAGTAGTATCGTACCAGGGGCCACATCTAACTATGGCTACACCTTC.

CDR3 DNA: TGTGCCAGCAGTCTTGGCGCAGCTCTCTCCTACAATGAGCAGTTCTTC. It yields the protein CASSLGAALSYNEQFF. The V call is TRBV11-2, the J call TRBJ2-1; D is unresolved. Per germline, CDR1 SGHAT and CDR2 FQNNGV. The CDR3 spans 16 residues. With 6 bases removed from V and 0 bases from J, the gap between germline ends came to 15 bases.

The V and J genes are TRBV25-1 and TRBJ2-7, with D perhaps TRBD1 (5 bases). The ends were cut back, 1 base at V and 9 bases at J, with 7 bases in the middle. There are 11 residues in the CDR3. CDR1 is MGHDK and CDR2 is SYGVNS in the germline V gene. For the CDR3, the DNA is TGTGCCAGCAGTGAATCCAGGGTGCAGTACTTC. Translating it yields CASSESRVQYF.

This chain connects TRBV29-1 to TRBJ1-4; D ambiguous. The CDR3 is made up of 14 amino acids. Looked up from germline, CDR1 is SQVTM and CDR2 is ANQGSEA. V was cut by 4 bases and J by 1 base, with 10 bases left in between. Here the CDR3 reads CSVGLRETNEKLFF. CDR3 nucleotide sequence: TGCAGCGTTGGCCTACGGGAAACTAATGAAAAACTGTTTTTT.

The chain employs TRBV4-1 and TRBJ1-4; D possibly corresponds to TRBD1 (5 bases). The CDR3 sequence is 14 residues long. The V gene lost 1 base and the J gene lost 7 bases, with 10 bases spanning the gap. CDR1 MGHRA and CDR2 YSYEKL come from the germline V gene. DNA for the CDR3: TGCGCCAGCAGCCAAGCGGGGGGGATTGAAAAACTGTTTTTT. Translation gives CASSQAGGIEKLFF.

The V gene is TRBV2, the J gene TRBJ1-1; 8 bases line up with TRBD1. V lost 0 bases to trimming and J lost 4 bases; unmatched junction nucleotides: 10. Germline V gene data show CDR1 as SNHLY and CDR2 as FYNNEI. CDR3 length equals 17 residues. CDR3 sequence (DNA): TGTGCCAGCAGTGAAGCTTTGCCGGACAGGGTGGTCACTGAAGCTTTCTTT. Translated: CASSEALPDRVVTEAFF.